This T cell receptor (beta chain) was profiled in a study of blood T cell repertoires in COVID-19. Study-level background: COVID-19 samples collected from the United States, Italy and Spain covered acute and convalescent phases. PBMCs, B-cell-depleted T cells, or T cells were the source of the cDNA or gDNA that made up the material.

Repertoires were generated with immunoSEQ multiplex PCR, while TCRdb's copy carries only in-frame clones and drops some. Among more than 250,000 clones listed, about 83% were seen once. The CDR3 loop spans 16 amino acids. J was trimmed by 9 bases and V by 0 bases; bases with no gene match: 7. From germline, CDR1 is MNHEY and CDR2 SMNVEV (reference sequence). Sample: peripheral blood. This sequence was found in a woman aged 45-60 years with acute or convalescent COVID-19. This chain connects TRBV27 to TRBJ2-1; TRBD1 matches 11 bases. The CDR3 sequence is CASSLSWDRGWGEQFF. The CDR3 DNA reads as TGTGCCAGCAGTTTATCGTGGGACAGGGGGTGGGGTGAGCAGTTCTTC.